This is a list of T cell receptor beta chains from one sample in a study of early T cells in non-severe SARS-CoV-2 infection. Each CDR3 protein gets one entry after TCRdb re-called the 5' RACE reads with MiXCR. In the table there are 75,000 to 100,000 distinct CDR3 sequences, 14% to 15% of which are singletons. The sequenced sample consisted of whole blood. The receptors stem from an adult who was a healthcare worker with PCR-confirmed SARS-CoV-2 infection or an uninfected control (not recorded which). Both conserved end residues are part of each CDR3. A D gene is named only where the DNA matches it firmly. Where a row states a size, it is once, few, many or the class of an expanded clone; other rows omit it.

v_gene,d_gene,abundance,j_gene,CDR3aa,CDR3nt
TRBV7-2,-,-,TRBJ2-1,CASSLAGTPGDEQFF,TGTGCCAGCAGCTTAGCCGGGACTCCTGGGGATGAGCAGTTCTTC
TRBV19,-,-,TRBJ1-4,CASSISGPRSNEKLFF,TGTGCCAGTAGTATAAGTGGCCCGCGTTCTAATGAAAAACTGTTTTTT
TRBV20-1,-,-,TRBJ2-1,CSASRANEQFF,TGCAGTGCAAGCCGAGCCAATGAGCAGTTCTTC
TRBV3-1,TRBD2,-,TRBJ2-1,CASSQGTSVRRFF,TGTGCCAGCAGCCAAGGGACTAGCGTACGCCGATTCTTC
TRBV11-3,-,-,TRBJ2-1,CASSLDRVTQQFF,TGTGCCAGCAGCTTAGATCGCGTGACCCAGCAGTTCTTC
TRBV3-1,-,few,TRBJ2-7,CASSQLGEQYF,TGTGCCAGCAGCCAACTCGGGGAGCAGTACTTC
TRBV12-3/TRBV12-4,TRBD2,-,TRBJ2-3,CASSSGLAYSTDTQYF,TGTGCCAGCAGTTCGGGACTAGCTTATAGCACAGATACGCAGTATTTT
TRBV29-1,-,many,TRBJ2-5,CSAKTSQETQYF,TGCAGCGCAAAGACTAGTCAAGAGACCCAGTACTTC
TRBV29-1,-,many,TRBJ1-1,CSVAVNTEAFF,TGCAGCGTTGCGGTGAACACTGAAGCTTTCTTT
TRBV6-5,-,-,TRBJ2-1,CASSKGPSNEQFF,TGTGCCAGCAGTAAAGGACCGTCCAATGAGCAGTTCTTC
TRBV29-1,-,few,TRBJ1-2,CSVRGRDGYTF,TGCAGCGTTAGGGGCAGGGATGGCTACACCTTC
TRBV11-2,-,few,TRBJ1-3,CASSLLPTSGNTIYF,TGTGCCAGCAGCTTGCTTCCGACCTCTGGAAACACCATATATTTT
TRBV6-6,-,-,TRBJ1-2,CASTGPNYGYTF,TGTGCCAGCACGGGACCTAACTATGGCTACACCTTC
TRBV6-5,-,-,TRBJ1-3,CASSYSGDTSGNTIYF,TGTGCCAGCAGTTACTCTGGTGACACCTCTGGAAACACCATATATTTT
TRBV7-9,-,many,TRBJ2-6,CASSRADSGANVLTF,TGTGCCAGCAGCCGCGCGGACTCTGGGGCCAACGTCCTGACTTTC
TRBV7-6,TRBD1,-,TRBJ2-3,CASSPTGGTDTQYF,TGTGCCAGCAGCCCGACAGGGGGCACAGATACGCAGTATTTT
TRBV10-3,-,many,TRBJ1-2,CAISGTNYGYTF,TGTGCCATCAGTGGTACCAACTATGGCTACACCTTC
TRBV14,-,few,TRBJ2-1,CASSQDSYYNEQFF,TGTGCCAGCAGCCAAGATTCCTACTACAATGAGCAGTTCTTC
TRBV19,-,few,TRBJ2-2,CASSIRAGANTGELFF,TGTGCCAGTAGTATACGGGCAGGAGCGAACACCGGGGAGCTGTTTTTT
TRBV21-1,-,-,TRBJ2-3,CASSKEVLGGDTQYF,TGTGCCAGCAGCAAAGAAGTCCTCGGGGGAGATACGCAGTATTTT
TRBV7-3,-,few,TRBJ2-2,CASSLLGGTGELFF,TGTGCCAGCAGCTTACTTGGTGGCACCGGGGAGCTGTTTTTT
TRBV20-1,-,-,TRBJ1-1,CSASAQLEAFF,TGCAGTGCTAGCGCACAGCTTGAAGCTTTCTTT
TRBV3-1,-,-,TRBJ1-5,CASSQDWASQPQHF,TGTGCCAGCAGCCAAGACTGGGCCAGCCAGCCCCAGCATTTT
TRBV29-1,-,few,TRBJ2-5,CSVEATRGETQYF,TGCAGCGTTGAAGCAACGAGGGGAGAGACCCAGTACTTC
TRBV11-2,-,many,TRBJ2-5,CASSSRRGIAQETQYF,TGTGCCAGCAGCTCTCGGCGGGGAATAGCCCAAGAGACCCAGTACTTC
TRBV29-1,TRBD2,-,TRBJ2-1,CSVSLAGVGDEQFF,TGCAGCGTTTCCCTAGCGGGGGTAGGTGATGAGCAGTTCTTC
TRBV6-2/TRBV6-3,TRBD1,few,TRBJ1-2,CASSQQTGGLDGYTF,TGTGCCAGCAGCCAACAGACAGGGGGGCTCGATGGCTACACCTTC
TRBV6-5,-,-,TRBJ2-7,CASSYSGTRDSYEQYF,TGTGCCAGCAGTTACTCCGGGACAAGGGACTCCTACGAGCAGTACTTC
TRBV6-1,TRBD2,-,TRBJ2-3,CASRPGGFTDTQYF,TGTGCCAGCCGCCCGGGAGGGTTTACAGATACGCAGTATTTT
TRBV19,-,-,TRBJ1-2,CASSTDRSNGYTF,TGTGCCAGTAGTACAGACAGATCTAATGGCTACACCTTC
TRBV20-1,-,-,TRBJ1-2,CSARAGGARDYGYTF,TGCAGTGCTAGAGCGGGAGGGGCGCGGGACTATGGCTACACCTTC
TRBV10-2,-,many,TRBJ1-4,CASTGHLNEKLFF,TGCGCCAGCACAGGCCACTTAAATGAAAAACTGTTTTTT
TRBV4-1,-,few,TRBJ1-1,CASRLTGVTEAFF,TGCGCCAGCAGGCTGACGGGAGTTACTGAAGCTTTCTTT
TRBV3-1,-,few,TRBJ2-5,CASSLTRGGVETQYF,TGTGCCAGCAGCCTGACTAGGGGGGGCGTTGAGACCCAGTACTTC
TRBV3-1,-,few,TRBJ1-6,CASTPRGDSYNSPLHF,TGTGCCAGCACCCCCCGCGGGGACTCCTATAATTCACCCCTCCACTTT
TRBV29-1,TRBD1,few,TRBJ2-2,CSVVKQGAGELFF,TGCAGCGTCGTTAAACAGGGGGCCGGGGAGCTGTTTTTT
TRBV20-1,-,-,TRBJ2-5,CSARGSGTQYF,TGCAGTGCTAGAGGATCGGGGACCCAGTACTTC
TRBV5-1,-,-,TRBJ2-7,CASSSHEAPYEQYF,TGCGCCAGCAGCTCCCATGAGGCGCCCTACGAGCAGTACTTC
TRBV3-1,-,-,TRBJ2-3,CASSQDYAAGSTDTQYF,TGTGCCAGCAGCCAAGACTACGCGGCAGGAAGCACAGATACGCAGTATTTT
TRBV6-6,TRBD2,many,TRBJ2-3,CASSYSGLAADTQYF,TGTGCCAGCAGTTACTCGGGACTAGCCGCAGATACGCAGTATTTT
TRBV7-9,-,many,TRBJ1-1,CASSPFGGSNTEAFF,TGTGCCAGCAGCCCTTTCGGGGGCTCGAACACTGAAGCTTTCTTT
TRBV18,-,-,TRBJ2-5,CASSPSDRITRETQYF,TGTGCCAGCTCACCCTCAGACAGGATAACTCGGGAGACCCAGTACTTC
TRBV5-1,-,few,TRBJ1-6,CASSWGRIDLNSPLHF,TGCGCCAGCAGCTGGGGACGGATAGATCTTAATTCACCCCTCCACTTT
TRBV28,-,-,TRBJ1-5,CASIPGSGPNQPQHF,TGTGCCAGCATCCCAGGGTCAGGGCCCAATCAGCCCCAGCATTTT
TRBV20-1,TRBD1,few,TRBJ2-5,CSADGQGAGQETQYF,TGCAGTGCAGACGGACAGGGCGCGGGCCAAGAGACCCAGTACTTC
TRBV7-7,-,many,TRBJ1-2,CASSPCYTF,TGTGCCAGCAGCCCATGCTACACCTTC
TRBV7-9,-,few,TRBJ1-1,CASRPYADSNTEAFF,TGTGCCAGCAGACCATACGCGGACAGTAACACTGAAGCTTTCTTT
TRBV28,-,few,TRBJ2-7,CASSAGTFSYEQYF,TGTGCCAGCAGTGCCGGGACATTCTCCTACGAGCAGTACTTC
TRBV28,-,few,TRBJ2-3,CASSSGLFPSTDTQYF,TGTGCCAGCAGCTCCGGACTATTCCCTTCCACAGATACGCAGTATTTT
TRBV28,-,few,TRBJ2-4,CASTFRGRGSKNIQYF,TGTGCCAGCACTTTCCGTGGGAGGGGGTCCAAAAACATTCAGTACTTC